Shown below are 15 T cell receptor beta chains from a single sample sequenced in a study of Tregs in tolerant kidney transplant recipients. Assay: immunoSEQ multiplex PCR; the TCRdb copy retains only in-frame clones and omits some. The sample lists 200,000 to 300,000 clones; 65% to 85% were seen once. Sequenced: CD4+ T cells from blood. The origin of the receptors is a human donor in good health.

V and J are TRBV6-4 and TRBJ1-1, with 8 bases lining up with TRBD1. This CDR3 comprises 14 residues. J gave up 5 bases and V 5 bases, and 7 bases lay outside the gene matches. Germline V gene data show CDR1 as MRHNA and CDR2 as SNTAGT. The CDR3 is CASSPQGGRTEAFF. CDR3 coding DNA: TGTGCCAGCAGTCCACAGGGGGGGAGGACTGAAGCTTTCTTT.

The chain uses TRBV7-9 and TRBJ2-1; D gene ambiguous. This CDR3 has 12 residues. Looked up from germline, CDR1 is SEHNR and CDR2 is FQNEAQ (reference sequence). Trimming shortened V by 4 bases and J by 9 bases, and 10 bases separated the two germline ends. For the CDR3, the DNA is TGTGCCAGCAGCTCCCCCCCGGGTGAGCAGTTCTTC. The encoded protein is CASSSPPGEQFF.

The rearrangement uses TRBV7-9 and TRBJ2-7; 11 nucleotides match TRBD1. The CDR3 has 15 residues. J gave up 2 bases and V 5 bases, and 5 bases lay outside the gene matches. Germline V gene lookup returns CDR1 SEHNR and CDR2 FQNEAQ (reference sequence). The CDR3 loop is CASSQGQGVPYEQYF. The CDR3 nucleotides are TGTGCCAGCAGCCAGGGACAGGGGGTACCCTACGAGCAGTACTTC.

The chain links TRBV11-2 to TRBJ1-3; TRBD1 might be the D (6 bases). CDR1 is SGHAT, CDR2 FQNNGV, per germline. The CDR3 runs to 15 residues. V was clipped by 0 bases and J by 4 bases, with 10 bases between them. CDR3 bases: TGTGCCAGCAGCTTAGATCGAGGACAGGGAAACACCATATATTTT. It specifies CASSLDRGQGNTIYF.

The chain uses TRBV10-3 and TRBJ1-3, with a weak D call TRBD1 (5 bases). Germline V lookup: CDR1 ENHRY, CDR2 SYGVKD. Between the trimmed V and J ends, which lost 6 bases and 7 bases, there was a span of 19 bases. The CDR3 sequence is 15 residues long. The CDR3 reads CAISADKVGGNTIYF. The CDR3 DNA is TGTGCCATCAGCGCGGACAAAGTTGGCGGGAACACCATATATTTT.

The genes are TRBV15 and TRBJ2-5, with a possible D match to TRBD2 (5 bases). V was shortened by 7 bases and J by 2 bases, with 14 bases between the two germline ends. Germline V lookup: CDR1 LNHNV, CDR2 YYDKDF (reference sequence). This CDR3 contains 14 residues. CDR3 bases: TGTGCCACCACCGGAGGTGCGGATCAAGAGACCCAGTACTTC. Translated: CATTGGADQETQYF.

The chain uses TRBV6-6 and TRBJ2-7, with D maybe TRBD2 (6 bases). There are 15 residues in the CDR3. The V gene's germline CDR1 is MNHNY and CDR2 SVGAGI (reference sequence). The V end lost 0 bases, the J end lost 2 bases, and 11 bases lay between the germline ends. Written as DNA, the CDR3 is TGTGCCAGCAGTTACTCTGGCCGGGGGACCTACGAGCAGTACTTC. It specifies CASSYSGRGTYEQYF.

The V call is TRBV5-1, the J call TRBJ1-4, with 11 bases aligning to TRBD1. In germline, CDR1 is SGHRS, CDR2 YFSETQ. The CDR3 consists of 16 residues. V gave up 2 bases and J gave up 3 bases; unmatched junction bases: 3. The CDR3 spells CASSLMGQGANEKLFF. CDR3 nucleotide sequence: TGCGCCAGCAGCTTAATGGGACAGGGGGCTAATGAAAAACTGTTTTTT.

This clone was detected only once. The J gene is TRBJ2-7, the V gene TRBV29-1; the match to TRBD1 covers 8 bases. This CDR3 spans 13 amino acids. Germline CDR1 is SQVTM and CDR2 is ANQGSEA. The DNA for the CDR3 is TGCAGTGCTGGCCGACAGGGGACCTACGAGCAGTACTTC. Its protein product is CSAGRQGTYEQYF.

The table lists this clone with a few counts. The rearrangement joins TRBV11-3 to TRBJ2-7; 7 positions agree with TRBD2. Germline CDR1 SGHNT, CDR2 YENEEA. This CDR3 is 17 amino acids long. V was pared by 0 bases and J by 5 bases, with 13 bases of the junction left unmatched. The CDR3 DNA reads as TGTGCCAGCAGCTTAGAGGGGAGGGGAGCTGGGACCGACGAGCAGTACTTC. Translation gives CASSLEGRGAGTDEQYF.

V gene TRBV27 combines with J gene TRBJ1-5, with D tentatively TRBD1 (6 bases). The CDR3 has 15 residues. Trimming removed 5 bases at V and 4 bases at J, with 15 bases between. The germline CDR1 and CDR2 sequences are MNHEY and SMNVEV (reference sequence). CDR3 in amino acids: CASSPQGWGNQPQHF. DNA of the CDR3: TGTGCCAGCAGTCCCCAGGGGTGGGGAAATCAGCCCCAGCATTTT.

The chain is built from TRBV18 and TRBJ2-6, with TRBD1 identical over 7 bases. This CDR3 is 19 amino acids long. Trimming removed 1 base from V and 4 bases from J; junction bases left unmatched: 13. CDR1 is KGHSH and CDR2 is LQKENI in the germline V gene. The DNA of the CDR3 is TGTGCCAGCTCACCACTTACTACAGGGGACGGCTCGGGGGCCAACGTCCTGACTTTC. Its protein is CASSPLTTGDGSGANVLTF.

The sample holds one count of this clone. The chain couples TRBV29-1 to TRBJ1-4, with 9 bases identical to TRBD1. The CDR3 is made up of 14 amino acids. Looked up from germline, CDR1 is SQVTM and CDR2 is ANQGSEA. The CDR3 DNA is TGCAGTGTGACGTTCACAGGGGGCAATGAAAAACTGTTTTTT. This gives the protein CSVTFTGGNEKLFF.

V is TRBV2 and J is TRBJ1-2, with a weak D call TRBD1 (6 bases). The germline gives CDR1 SNHLY, CDR2 FYNNEI. The V gene lost 5 bases and the J gene lost 1 base, with 17 bases spanning the gap. This CDR3 has 16 residues. The CDR3 protein is CASSRGQPGINYGYTF. Written as DNA, the CDR3 is TGTGCCAGCAGTCGAGGACAGCCGGGAATTAACTATGGCTACACCTTC.

This chain joins TRBV5-1 and TRBJ2-2; no clear D gene. The V end lost 5 bases, the J end lost 2 bases, and 7 bases lay between the germline ends. The CDR3 length is 13 residues. Germline CDR1 SGHRS, CDR2 YFSETQ. CDR3 in amino acids: CASRTENTGELFF. The CDR3 bases are TGCGCCAGCAGAACAGAAAACACCGGGGAGCTGTTTTTT. The variable domain in full, with the rest retrieved from reference TRBV5-1 and TRBJ2-2, is KAGVTQTPRYLIKTRGQQVTLSCSPISGHRSVSWYQQTPGQGLQFLFEYFSETQRNKGNFPGRFSGRQFSNSRSEMNVSTLELGDSALYLCASRTENTGELFFGEGSRLTVL.